These T cell receptor beta chains were read from a single sample in a study of CD8 T cells in ankylosing spondylitis. TCRdb ran MiXCR on the 5' RACE reads and lists one entry per CDR3 protein. The data show 700,000 to 850,000 distinct CDR3 sequences, about 10% seen once. Sequencing input: blood, either unsorted or a sorted T cell fraction (not recorded which). The receptor set was obtained from a male donor with ankylosing spondylitis. CDR3s include the opening cysteine and the closing phenylalanine or tryptophan. The D gene is left open where the match is weak. Rows give clone size only sometimes, using once, few, many, or a class for an expanded clone.

d_gene	abundance	j_gene	v_gene	CDR3aa	CDR3nt
-	few	TRBJ1-2	TRBV6-5	CASSTTMYGYTF	TGTGCCAGCAGCACCACGATGTATGGCTACACCTTC
TRBD1	many	TRBJ1-2	TRBV5-1	CASSVGQELNYGYTF	TGCGCCAGCAGCGTAGGACAGGAGTTAAACTATGGCTACACCTTC
-	few	TRBJ2-5	TRBV5-1	CASSLDHRTQETQYF	TGCGCCAGCAGCTTGGACCACCGGACCCAAGAGACCCAGTACTTC
-	few	TRBJ2-5	TRBV4-3	CASSQGLQTVTTQYF	TGCGCCAGCAGCCAAGGTCTACAGACGGTAACGACCCAGTACTTC
-	few	TRBJ1-4	TRBV6-5	CASRRVNEKLFF	TGTGCCAGCAGAAGGGTTAATGAAAAACTGTTTTTT
-	-	TRBJ2-5	TRBV4-3	CASSQGLGFGEETQYF	TGCGCCAGCAGCCAAGGGCTCGGGTTTGGGGAAGAGACCCAGTACTTC
TRBD1	many	TRBJ1-5	TRBV10-3	CAISESYGRGQGQPQHF	TGTGCCATCAGTGAGTCGTACGGCAGGGGGCAGGGTCAGCCCCAGCATTTT
-	-	TRBJ1-2	TRBV20-1	CSARGSPAQGYTF	TGCAGTGCTAGAGGGAGCCCCGCTCAAGGCTACACCTTC
TRBD2	-	TRBJ2-1	TRBV4-3	CASSHGLAGDNEQFF	TGCGCCAGCAGCCATGGACTAGCGGGTGACAATGAGCAGTTCTTC
-	few	TRBJ2-1	TRBV4-2	CASSQEESSYNEQFF	TGTGCCAGCAGCCAAGAGGAGTCCTCCTACAATGAGCAGTTCTTC
TRBD1	many	TRBJ2-6	TRBV5-1	CASDRDRGSGANVLTF	TGCGCCAGCGACCGGGACAGGGGCTCTGGGGCCAACGTCCTGACTTTC
-	many	TRBJ1-3	TRBV20-1	CSARDWTSLSGNTIYF	TGCAGTGCTAGAGATTGGACTTCTCTCTCTGGAAACACCATATATTTT
TRBD1	few	TRBJ2-7	TRBV18	CASSPGDSRRSYEQYF	TGTGCCAGCTCACCAGGGGACAGCCGCAGGTCCTACGAGCAGTACTTC
-	many	TRBJ2-3	TRBV5-1	CASSLRQSTDTQYF	TGCGCCAGCAGCTTGAGACAGAGCACAGATACGCAGTATTTT
-	-	TRBJ2-1	TRBV20-1	CSARPKWVF	TGCAGTGCCAGACCTAAGTGGGTCTTC
TRBD1	few	TRBJ2-1	TRBV6-1	CASRTGQGAYNEQFF	TGTGCCAGCAGAACGGGACAGGGGGCCTACAATGAGCAGTTCTTC
-	few	TRBJ2-2	TRBV9	CASSAEYTGELFF	TGTGCCAGCAGCGCCGAATACACCGGGGAGCTGTTTTTT
TRBD1	-	TRBJ1-5	TRBV7-2	CASRGQGYNQPQHF	TGTGCCAGCAGGGGACAGGGCTATAATCAGCCCCAGCATTTT
-	-	TRBJ2-7	TRBV30	CAFQGSTYEQYF	TGTGCCTTCCAGGGGAGCACCTACGAGCAGTACTTC
-	-	TRBJ1-4	TRBV4-1	CASSQAEGLSEKLFF	TGCGCCAGCAGCCAAGCGGAGGGCCTGTCAGAAAAACTGTTTTTT
-	-	TRBJ1-5	TRBV21-1	CASSKLWHF	TGTGCCAGCAGCAAACTGTGGCATTTT
TRBD1	-	TRBJ2-7	TRBV5-1	CASSLQGVSWEQYF	TGCGCCAGCAGCTTACAGGGGGTCTCCTGGGAGCAGTACTTC
TRBD1	many	TRBJ1-2	TRBV12-3/TRBV12-4	CASRGTGALGYGYTF	TGTGCCAGCAGAGGGACAGGGGCTCTCGGCTATGGCTACACCTTC
-	-	TRBJ1-4	TRBV7-9	CASSHETGSLFF	TGTGCCAGCAGCCACGAAACAGGATCGTTGTTTTTT
TRBD1	-	TRBJ1-5	TRBV20-1	CSARADRGRKGASNQPQHF	TGCAGTGCTAGGGCGGACAGGGGAAGGAAGGGCGCTAGCAATCAGCCCCAGCATTTT
-	-	TRBJ2-5	TRBV28	CASSSGGTRQETQYF	TGTGCCAGCAGTTCAGGCGGGACACGCCAAGAGACCCAGTACTTC
TRBD2	-	TRBJ2-1	TRBV10-3	CAIRGLGGGENEQFF	TGTGCCATCAGGGGTCTTGGGGGGGGAGAGAATGAGCAGTTCTTC
TRBD2	many	TRBJ2-7	TRBV20-1	CSARGGSGETYEQYF	TGCAGTGCTAGGGGCGGGAGTGGCGAAACCTACGAGCAGTACTTC
-	-	TRBJ2-1	TRBV15	CATSSGYPFSYNEQFF	TGTGCCACCAGCAGCGGTTATCCATTTTCCTACAATGAGCAGTTCTTC
-	-	TRBJ2-7	TRBV20-1	CSARDFGATGEQYF	TGCAGTGCTAGAGACTTTGGGGCTACGGGAGAGCAGTACTTC
TRBD1	-	TRBJ1-5	TRBV20-1	CSAEDRGRGNQPQHF	TGCAGTGCCGAAGACAGGGGTAGAGGCAATCAGCCCCAGCATTTT
TRBD2	-	TRBJ2-1	TRBV5-1	CASSLGTSGTDEQFF	TGCGCCAGCAGCTTGGGTACTAGCGGGACGGATGAGCAGTTCTTC
-	few	TRBJ2-2	TRBV30	CAWSVLWYPGELFF	TGTGCCTGGAGTGTACTCTGGTACCCCGGGGAGCTGTTTTTT
-	-	TRBJ2-2	TRBV5-1	CASSLGPSSGTGELFF	TGCGCCAGCAGCTTGGGTCCGTCCTCGGGGACCGGGGAGCTGTTTTTT
TRBD2	many	TRBJ2-3	TRBV7-2	CASSLTPSGGADTQYF	TGTGCCAGCAGCTTAACGCCTAGCGGGGGGGCTGATACGCAGTATTTT